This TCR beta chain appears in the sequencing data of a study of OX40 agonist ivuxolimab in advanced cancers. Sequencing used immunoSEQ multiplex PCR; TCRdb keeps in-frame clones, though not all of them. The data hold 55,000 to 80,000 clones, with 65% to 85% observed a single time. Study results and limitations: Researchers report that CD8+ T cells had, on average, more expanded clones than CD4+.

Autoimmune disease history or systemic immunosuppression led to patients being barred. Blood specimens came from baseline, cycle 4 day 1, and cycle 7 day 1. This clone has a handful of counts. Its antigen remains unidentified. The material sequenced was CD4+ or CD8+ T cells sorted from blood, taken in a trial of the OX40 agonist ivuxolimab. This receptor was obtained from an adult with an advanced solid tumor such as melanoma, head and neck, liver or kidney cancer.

DNA of the CDR3: TGCGCCAGCAGCCAAATCCTCAAACGGGACACCGGGGAGCTGTTTTTT. It specifies CASSQILKRDTGELFF. The chain employs TRBV4-1 and TRBJ2-2; no clear D gene. In germline, CDR1 is MGHRA, CDR2 YSYEKL. Trimming left V 2 bases short and J 3 bases short, with 13 bases between. This CDR3 has 16 residues.